These 14 T cell receptor beta chains were sequenced from one sample in a study of shared clonotypes between healthy human individuals. Naive CD8 cells, CD45RO-negative and positively selected for CCR7, excluded terminally differentiated effector memory CD45RA+ cells. Clones were sequenced by immunoSEQ multiplex PCR, and TCRdb holds only the in-frame ones, with some missing. This sample yields about 1,900,000 clones, of which about 95% are seen a single time; roughly 1% belongs to the top ten. Source material: naive CD8+ T cells sorted from blood. These receptor sequences come from a man aged 18 to 30 in good health.

The gene calls are TRBV7-9 and TRBJ2-1; D gene uncertain. Germline lookup yields CDR1 SEHNR and CDR2 FQNEAQ (reference sequence). The CDR3 has 13 amino acids. Trimming removed 8 bases from V and 4 bases from J, with 12 bases in between. CDR3 sequence reads: CASGTNWYNEQFF. The CDR3 DNA reads as TGTGCCAGCGGCACTAACTGGTACAATGAGCAGTTCTTC.

V and J are TRBV19 and TRBJ2-2; D gene unclear. The CDR3 totals 10 residues. Germline V gives CDR1 LNHDA, CDR2 SQIVND (reference sequence). Trimming removed 10 bases at V and 7 bases at J, with 7 bases between. The CDR3 loop reads CATENGELFF. Written as DNA, the CDR3 is TGTGCCACCGAAAACGGGGAGCTGTTTTTT.

The J gene is TRBJ2-3, the V gene TRBV4-1, with D hard to call. Trimming pared 6 bases from V and 5 bases from J, leaving 9 bases between. Germline lookup yields CDR1 MGHRA and CDR2 YSYEKL. The CDR3 sequence is 12 residues long. The CDR3 protein is CASSRGEDTQYF. DNA for the CDR3: TGCGCCAGCAGTCGAGGTGAAGATACGCAGTATTTT.

Turning to this clone: This specimen includes other DNA sequences encoding the same CDR3. The chain uses TRBV6-6 and TRBJ2-1; D perhaps matches TRBD1 (6 bases). Germline values: CDR1 MNHNY, CDR2 SVGAGI (reference sequence). Trimming removed 5 bases at V and 10 bases at J, with 6 bases between. The CDR3 extends over 10 amino acids. CDR3 residues: CASSQGEQFF. The DNA of the CDR3 is TGTGCCAGCAGTCAGGGGGAGCAGTTCTTC.

The chain employs TRBV15 and TRBJ2-7; 11 nucleotides line up with TRBD1. The trim removed 5 bases at V and 6 bases at J, leaving 12 bases unmatched. Germline-derived CDR1 and CDR2 are LNHNV and YYDKDF (reference sequence). The CDR3 is 16 amino acids. CDR3 in amino acids: CATSGGSGTGGIEQYF. The CDR3 DNA reads as TGTGCCACCAGCGGGGGTTCAGGGACAGGGGGAATCGAGCAGTACTTC.

The V call is TRBV4-1, the J call TRBJ1-4, with TRBD1 as a possible D gene (6 bases). Trimming shortened V by 5 bases and J by 7 bases, and 8 bases separated the two germline ends. CDR1 and CDR2 (germline): MGHRA, YSYEKL. The length of the CDR3 is 12 residues. This chain's CDR3 is CASSKGGEKLFF. The CDR3 DNA reads as TGCGCCAGCAGCAAAGGGGGTGAAAAACTGTTTTTT.

This chain joins TRBV19 and TRBJ2-4; 9 bases fit TRBD1. J gave up 3 bases and V 7 bases, and 13 bases lay outside the gene matches. The CDR3 has 17 residues. The germline V gene has CDR1 LNHDA and CDR2 SQIVND (reference sequence). The DNA of the CDR3 is TGTGCCAGTATGAAAATCGGACAGGGGTACGACAAAAACATTCAGTACTTC. The encoded protein is CASMKIGQGYDKNIQYF.

The chain uses TRBV7-2 and TRBJ2-7; 8 bases are shared with TRBD2. With V trimmed by 5 bases and J by 5 bases, 5 bases remained unmatched. The germline CDR1 and CDR2 sequences are SGHTA and FQGNSA. CDR3 length: 13 amino acids. CDR3 region: CASSPGLVNEQYF. Here the CDR3 DNA reads TGTGCCAGCAGCCCGGGACTAGTGAACGAGCAGTACTTC. Full variable domain (remainder filled in from reference TRBV7-2 and TRBJ2-7): GAGVSQSPSNKVTEKGKDVELRCDPISGHTALYWYRQSLGQGLEFLIYFQGNSAPDKSGLPSDRFSAERTGGSVSTLTIQRTQQEDSAVYLCASSPGLVNEQYFGPGTRLTVT.

This chain joins TRBV11-2 and TRBJ1-2; 7 bases are shared with TRBD1. Trimming took 5 bases from V and 4 from J; bases not matched to a gene: 7. Germline CDR1 SGHAT, CDR2 FQNNGV. The CDR3 is made up of 14 amino acids. The CDR3 region is CASSPGGDSYGYTF. The CDR3, as DNA: TGTGCCAGCAGCCCTGGGGGGGACAGCTATGGCTACACCTTC.

The chain uses TRBV28 and TRBJ2-2; 10 bases agree with TRBD1. With V trimmed by 3 bases and J by 1 base, 2 bases remained unmatched. The CDR3 contains 16 residues. Germline V CDR1 and CDR2: MDHEN, SYDVKM. Here the CDR3 reads CASSFWTGGNTGELFF. The CDR3 DNA reads TGTGCCAGCAGTTTCTGGACAGGGGGGAACACCGGGGAGCTGTTTTTT.

This chain links TRBV18 with TRBJ2-7; 7 nucleotides match TRBD1. Trimming at V came to 8 bases and at J to 7 bases, leaving 5 bases not matched to a gene. Germline V gene data show CDR1 as KGHSH and CDR2 as LQKENI. The CDR3 has 11 amino acids. The CDR3 DNA sequence: TGTGCCAGCCAACAGGGGCCTGAGCAGTACTTC. This gives the protein CASQQGPEQYF.

Here the CDR3 reads CASSQRLEGDSPLHF. For the CDR3, the DNA is TGTGCCAGCAGCCAAAGACTAGAGGGAGATTCACCCCTCCACTTT. The chain employs TRBV7-8 and TRBJ1-6; D ambiguous. Germline lookup yields CDR1 SGHVS and CDR2 FQNEAQ. Trimming removed 5 bases from V and 8 bases from J, with 16 bases in between. The CDR3 spans 15 residues.

The chain employs TRBV19 and TRBJ2-2, with 9 nucleotides matching TRBD1. V was clipped by 5 bases and J by 6 bases; unmatched bases: 7. The CDR3 is 15 amino acids. Germline V gene sequence: CDR1 LNHDA, CDR2 SQIVND (reference sequence). The CDR3 DNA sequence: TGTGCCAGTAGTGTCTATACAGGGGGCTCCGGGGAGCTGTTTTTT. Amino acids: CASSVYTGGSGELFF. Variable domain in full (rest from reference TRBV19 and TRBJ2-2): DGGITQSPKYLFRKEGQNVTLSCEQNLNHDAMYWYRQDPGQGLRLIYYSQIVNDFQKGDIAEGYSVSREKKESFPLTVTSAQKNPTAFYLCASSVYTGGSGELFFGEGSRLTVL.

This chain uses TRBV4-1 with TRBJ2-2; 10 nucleotides line up with TRBD2. The CDR3 sequence is 15 residues long. Germline trimming cut 1 base from V and 5 bases from J; bases unmatched to any gene: 1. CDR1 is MGHRA and CDR2 is YSYEKL in the germline V gene. CDR3 in DNA: TGCGCCAGCAGCCAAGGGGGACTAGCGACCGGGGAGCTGTTTTTT. Protein product: CASSQGGLATGELFF.